Described below is a single TCR beta chain sequence and its context. With 4 bases clipped from V and 5 bases from J, the junction kept 4 bases outside the gene matches. The CDR3 has 16 amino acids. Per germline, CDR1 MNHEY and CDR2 SVGAGI. This sample was taken from a study of blood T cell repertoires in COVID-19. TCRdb's copy holds only in-frame clones and misses some; the assay was immunoSEQ multiplex PCR. In the table there are some 200,000 clones, 81% of which are singletons. This receptor was identified in a woman between 45 and 65 years old with acute COVID-19. The V and J genes are TRBV6-5 and TRBJ2-1; the match to TRBD2 covers 14 bases. The sequenced sample consisted of PBMCs or T cells enriched from blood (not recorded which). The CDR3 loop is CASSWGLAGANNEQFF. Written as DNA, the CDR3 is TGTGCCAGCAGTTGGGGACTAGCGGGGGCCAACAATGAGCAGTTCTTC.